These 14 T cell receptor beta chains were sequenced from one sample in a study of PD-L1 blockade in urothelial cancer. Generated by immunoSEQ multiplex PCR, the TCRdb table keeps only in-frame clones and is missing some. Among about 110,000 clones, 85% to 95% were seen once, and the ten largest hold 3% to 4.5%. Specified time point: peripheral blood 6 weeks after treatment start. The material was PBMCs, obtained around atezolizumab (anti-PD-L1) treatment. All receptors derive from a man in his 60s with urothelial cancer.

The rearrangement joins TRBV5-1 to TRBJ2-7; 7 bases match TRBD2. The length of the CDR3 is 16 residues. Losses at the gene ends were 0 bases for V and 1 base for J; bases not matched to a gene: 7. Germline V gene lookup returns CDR1 SGHRS and CDR2 YFSETQ. CDR3 in amino acids: CASSLAGGSGSYEQYF. For the CDR3, the DNA is TGCGCCAGCAGCTTGGCTGGCGGGAGTGGGTCCTACGAGCAGTACTTC.

The V and J genes are TRBV5-6 and TRBJ2-4, with a weak D call TRBD2 (7 bases). With 1 base removed from V and 0 bases from J, the gap between germline ends came to 11 bases. This CDR3 has 16 amino acids. Germline V gene data show CDR1 as SGHDT and CDR2 as YYEEEE. In DNA form, the CDR3 reads TGTGCCAGCAGCTTGAGGGGGGAGGGAGCCAAAAACATTCAGTACTTC. It yields the protein CASSLRGEGAKNIQYF. The whole variable domain, filled in from reference TRBV5-6 and TRBJ2-4, reads DAGVTQSPTHLIKTRGQQVTLRCSPKSGHDTVSWYQQALGQGPQFIFQYYEEEERQRGNFPDRFSGHQFPNYSSELNVNALLLGDSALYLCASSLRGEGAKNIQYFGAGTRLSVL.

The CDR3 nucleotides read TGTGCCTGGACCCCTCGCGGGCGGGGGGGGAACTACGAGCAGTACTTC. Its translation is CAWTPRGRGGNYEQYF. The rearrangement links TRBV30 to TRBJ2-7, with 9 bases aligning to TRBD2. Unmatched junction bases numbered 13, after V lost 4 bases and J lost 3 bases. The CDR3 is made up of 16 amino acids. CDR1 GTSNPN and CDR2 SVGIG come from the germline V gene (reference sequence).

This clone occurred once. The rearrangement links TRBV4-1 to TRBJ2-7, with 8 bases fitting TRBD2. The germline V gene has CDR1 MGHRA and CDR2 YSYEKL. V lost 1 base, J lost 2 bases, and 4 bases stayed unmatched. This CDR3 is built from 15 residues. Here the CDR3 reads CASSQGSGGAYEQYF. CDR3 DNA: TGCGCCAGCAGCCAAGGGAGCGGGGGCGCCTACGAGCAGTACTTC.

CDR3 in amino acids: CSVRERGPYLGNEQFF. The CDR3 nucleotides are TGCAGCGTTCGGGAGAGGGGTCCCTATTTGGGCAATGAGCAGTTCTTC. The rearrangement joins TRBV29-1 to TRBJ2-1; tentative D call: TRBD2 (6 bases). Germline V CDR1 and CDR2: SQVTM, ANQGSEA. The CDR3 loop spans 16 amino acids. Trimming removed 5 bases at V and 6 bases at J, with 23 bases between.

The genes are TRBV27 and TRBJ2-2; 7 positions match TRBD2. CDR3 length: 15 amino acids. Germline CDR1 and CDR2: MNHEY and SMNVEV (reference sequence). The V and J ends lost 4 bases and 5 bases, in that order; junction bases with no gene match: 7. The CDR3 DNA reads as TGTGCCAGCAGTTCGGGAGTAGCGGGTACCGGGGAGCTGTTTTTT. Protein: CASSSGVAGTGELFF.

The V gene is TRBV2, the J gene TRBJ2-7, with D possibly matching TRBD2 (6 bases). The ends were cut back, 8 bases at V and 3 bases at J, with 11 bases in the middle. This CDR3 spans 12 amino acids. Per germline, CDR1 SNHLY and CDR2 FYNNEI. The CDR3 loop is CASRDLGYEQYF. The CDR3 DNA reads TGTGCCAGCCGGGACTTGGGCTACGAGCAGTACTTC.

The chain carries TRBV9 and TRBJ2-1, with no clear D. The ends were cut back, 7 bases at V and 4 bases at J, with 6 bases in the middle. The CDR3 consists of 11 residues. The V gene's germline CDR1 is SGDLS and CDR2 YYNGEE. CDR3 in amino acids: CASPRYNEQFF. Written as DNA, the CDR3 is TGTGCCAGCCCTAGATACAATGAGCAGTTCTTC.

This clone was found once. This chain connects TRBV30 to TRBJ1-2, with 10 bases aligning to TRBD1. V shed 1 base and J 4 bases; nucleotides not matched to a gene: 3. CDR1 and CDR2 (germline): GTSNPN, SVGIG (reference sequence). This CDR3 contains 14 residues. The CDR3 nucleotides are TGTGCCTGGAGTGGACAGGGGGCTGCCTATGGCTACACCTTC. Translation: CAWSGQGAAYGYTF.

The chain uses TRBV18 and TRBJ1-3; TRBD1 agrees at 9 bases. The germline V gene has CDR1 KGHSH and CDR2 LQKENI. J gave up 3 bases and V 5 bases, and 8 bases lay outside the gene matches. This CDR3 has 16 amino acids. As DNA, the CDR3 is TGTGCCAGCTCATCGAGACAGGGGGTGTTTGGAAACACCATATATTTT. Its protein product is CASSSRQGVFGNTIYF.

The rearrangement joins TRBV4-2 to TRBJ2-2, with D possibly TRBD1 on 6 matching bases. Trimming stripped 3 bases from V and 6 bases from J, with 26 bases between. CDR1 LGHNA and CDR2 YNFKEQ come from the germline V gene. There are 19 residues in the CDR3. The CDR3: CASSHPSDEQGFNSGELFF. For the CDR3, the DNA is TGTGCCAGCAGCCACCCGTCGGATGAACAGGGTTTCAATTCCGGGGAGCTGTTTTTT.

DNA of the CDR3: TGTGCCAGCAGCGGGGCGGGGGCCACGGGGAATGAGCAGTTCTTC. Its protein product is CASSGAGATGNEQFF. The chain has TRBV2 and TRBJ2-1; a possible D gene is TRBD2 (7 bases). The germline CDR1 and CDR2 sequences are SNHLY and FYNNEI. V lost 6 bases and J 7 bases, leaving 19 bases between the germline ends. The CDR3 totals 15 residues.

The chain combines TRBV5-4 with TRBJ2-1; D may be TRBD2 (7 bases). Germline CDR1 is SGHNT and CDR2 is YYREEE (reference sequence). This CDR3 region has 18 residues. V lost 4 bases, J lost 0 bases, and 20 bases lay in between. The CDR3 nucleotides read TGTGCCAGCAGCCGGAGTAGTGGCGGGGGCCTCTCCTACAATGAGCAGTTCTTC. It codes for CASSRSSGGGLSYNEQFF. Looking up the rest from reference TRBV5-4 and TRBJ2-1 gives the full variable domain: ETGVTQSPTHLIKTRGQQVTLRCSSQSGHNTVSWYQQALGQGPQFIFQYYREEENGRGNFPPRFSGLQFPNYSSELNVNALELDDSALYLCASSRSSGGGLSYNEQFFGPGTRLTVL.

This clone was seen a single time. This CDR3 is CASSLGWGPLNEKLFF. The CDR3 nucleotides read TGTGCCAGCAGCCTCGGGTGGGGGCCGCTTAATGAAAAACTGTTTTTT. The chain uses TRBV7-9 and TRBJ1-4, with D tentatively TRBD1 (6 bases). Per the germline V gene, CDR1 is SEHNR and CDR2 is FQNEAQ (reference sequence). V lost 5 bases, J lost 4 bases, and 17 bases lay in between. The CDR3 sequence is 16 residues long. Supplemented by reference TRBV7-9 and TRBJ1-4, the full variable domain reads DTGVSQNPRHKITKRGQNVTFRCDPISEHNRLYWYRQTLGQGPEFLTYFQNEAQLEKSRLLSDRFSAERPKGSFSTLEIQRTEQGDSAMYLCASSLGWGPLNEKLFFGSGTQLSVL.